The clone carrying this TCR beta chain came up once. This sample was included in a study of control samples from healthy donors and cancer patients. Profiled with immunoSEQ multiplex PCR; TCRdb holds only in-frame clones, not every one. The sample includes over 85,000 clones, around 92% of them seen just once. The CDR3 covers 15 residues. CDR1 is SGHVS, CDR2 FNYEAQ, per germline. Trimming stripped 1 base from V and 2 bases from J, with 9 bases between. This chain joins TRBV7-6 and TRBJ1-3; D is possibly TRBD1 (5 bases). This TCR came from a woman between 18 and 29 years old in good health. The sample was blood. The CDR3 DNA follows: TGTGCCAGCAGCTTAGTGTCAGGGACTGGAAACACCATATATTTT. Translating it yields CASSLVSGTGNTIYF.